This TCR beta chain was observed in a study of blood T cells in healthy people across ages. For this clonotype: The antigen remains undetermined.

The germline CDR1 and CDR2 sequences are MDHEN and SYDVKM. Trimming cost V 5 bases and J 7 bases, with 12 bases left between them. The CDR3 contains 14 residues. Findings and limits, study-wide: Per million T cells, TCR beta diversity dropped about linearly as age rose. It was found that TCR beta diversity correlated strongly with the percentage of naive T cells.

A second PCR, run for roughly 7 to 12 cycles, used a sample-barcoded 5' primer plus a J-beta primer mix. A minimum of 3 million CDR3-containing paired-end reads was obtained for each sample. In TCRdb, the 5' RACE reads were re-called with MiXCR into one record per CDR3 protein. The profile shows approximately 670,000 distinct CDR3 sequences, 40% to 45% of them singletons. This TCR was sampled from a man aged 80 or over in good health. The specimen was blood. The chain carries TRBV28 and TRBJ1-6; no clear D. CDR3 nucleotides: TGTGCCAGCAGTGTTTCTGCAGCCAATTCACCCCTCCACTTT. Its translation: CASSVSAANSPLHF.